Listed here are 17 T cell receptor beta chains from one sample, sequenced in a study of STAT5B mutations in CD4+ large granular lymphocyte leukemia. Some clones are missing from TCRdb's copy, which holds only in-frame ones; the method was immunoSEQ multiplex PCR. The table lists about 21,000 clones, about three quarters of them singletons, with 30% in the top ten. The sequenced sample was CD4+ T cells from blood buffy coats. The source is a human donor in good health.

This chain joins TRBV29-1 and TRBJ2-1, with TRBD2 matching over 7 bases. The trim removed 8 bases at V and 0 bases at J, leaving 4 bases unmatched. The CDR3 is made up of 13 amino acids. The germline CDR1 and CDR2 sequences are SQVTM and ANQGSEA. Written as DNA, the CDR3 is TGCAGCCATGCTAGCGGCTCCTACAATGAGCAGTTCTTC. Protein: CSHASGSYNEQFF.

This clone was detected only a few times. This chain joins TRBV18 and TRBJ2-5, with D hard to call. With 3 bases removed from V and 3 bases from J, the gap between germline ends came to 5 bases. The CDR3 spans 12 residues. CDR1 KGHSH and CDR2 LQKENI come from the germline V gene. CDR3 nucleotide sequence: TGTGCCAGCTCACCCTCTGAAGAGACCCAGTACTTC. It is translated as CASSPSEETQYF.

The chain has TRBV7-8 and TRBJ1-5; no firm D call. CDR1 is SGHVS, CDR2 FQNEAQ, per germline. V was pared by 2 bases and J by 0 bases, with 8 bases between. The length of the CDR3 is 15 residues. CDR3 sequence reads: CASSLTWGSNQPQHF. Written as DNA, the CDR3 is TGTGCCAGCAGCTTAACATGGGGTAGCAATCAGCCCCAGCATTTT. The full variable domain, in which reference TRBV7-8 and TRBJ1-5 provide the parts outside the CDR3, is GAGVSQSPRYKVAKRGQDVALRCDPISGHVSLFWYQQALGQGPEFLTYFQNEAQLDKSGLPSDRFFAERPEGSVSTLKIQRTQQEDSAVYLCASSLTWGSNQPQHFGDGTRLSIL.

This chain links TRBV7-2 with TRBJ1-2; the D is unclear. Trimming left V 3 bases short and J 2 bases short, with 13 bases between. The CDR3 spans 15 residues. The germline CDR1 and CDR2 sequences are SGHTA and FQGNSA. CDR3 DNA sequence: TGTGCCAGCAGCTTCTTTGTCGGCAGCAACTATGGCTACACCTTC. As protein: CASSFFVGSNYGYTF.

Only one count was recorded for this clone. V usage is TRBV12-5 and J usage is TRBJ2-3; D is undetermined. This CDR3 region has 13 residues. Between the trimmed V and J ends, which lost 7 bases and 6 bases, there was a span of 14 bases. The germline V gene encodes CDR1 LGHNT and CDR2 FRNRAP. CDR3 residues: CASAPRLVDTQYF. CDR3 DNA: TGTGCTAGTGCCCCTCGGCTAGTGGATACGCAGTATTTT.

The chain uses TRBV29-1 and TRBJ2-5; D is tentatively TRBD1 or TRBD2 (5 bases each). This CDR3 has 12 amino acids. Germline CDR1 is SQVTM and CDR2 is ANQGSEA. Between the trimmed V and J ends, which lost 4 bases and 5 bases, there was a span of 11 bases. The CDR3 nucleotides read TGCAGCGTTGGGGACGTGGGGGAGACCCAGTACTTC. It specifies CSVGDVGETQYF.

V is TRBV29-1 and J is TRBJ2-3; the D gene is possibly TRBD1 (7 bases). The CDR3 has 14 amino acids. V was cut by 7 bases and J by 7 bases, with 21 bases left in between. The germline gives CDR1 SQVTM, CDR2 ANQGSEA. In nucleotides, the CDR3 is TGCAGCGCCCCGATAACAGGGGAGGTAAATACGCAGTATTTT. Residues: CSAPITGEVNTQYF.

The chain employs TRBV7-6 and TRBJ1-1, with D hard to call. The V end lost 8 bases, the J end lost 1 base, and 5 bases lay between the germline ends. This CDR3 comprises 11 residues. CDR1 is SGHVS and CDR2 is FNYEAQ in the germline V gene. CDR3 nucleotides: TGTGCCAGCGCAACGAACACTGAAGCTTTCTTT. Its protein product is CASATNTEAFF.

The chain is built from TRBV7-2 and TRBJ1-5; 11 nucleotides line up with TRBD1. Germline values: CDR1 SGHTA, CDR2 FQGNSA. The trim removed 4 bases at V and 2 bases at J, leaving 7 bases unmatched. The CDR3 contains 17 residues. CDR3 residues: CASSSGQGARGNQPQHF. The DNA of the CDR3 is TGTGCCAGCAGCTCCGGACAGGGGGCGCGCGGCAATCAGCCCCAGCATTTT.

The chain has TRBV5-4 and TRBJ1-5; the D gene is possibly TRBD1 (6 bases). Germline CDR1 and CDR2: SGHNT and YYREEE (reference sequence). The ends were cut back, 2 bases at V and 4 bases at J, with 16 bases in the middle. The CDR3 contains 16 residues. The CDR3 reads CASSFWGASDNQPQHF. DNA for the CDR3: TGTGCCAGCAGCTTCTGGGGGGCTTCTGATAATCAGCCCCAGCATTTT.

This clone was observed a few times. The CDR3 spells CASSQDLWGNTEAFF. Here the CDR3 DNA reads TGTGCCAGCAGCCAAGATCTTTGGGGGAACACTGAAGCTTTCTTT. The chain uses TRBV14 and TRBJ1-1; no definite D call. CDR3 length equals 15 residues. Deletions cut 0 bases from V and 1 base from J, with 9 bases between. Germline lookup yields CDR1 SGHDN and CDR2 FVKESK.

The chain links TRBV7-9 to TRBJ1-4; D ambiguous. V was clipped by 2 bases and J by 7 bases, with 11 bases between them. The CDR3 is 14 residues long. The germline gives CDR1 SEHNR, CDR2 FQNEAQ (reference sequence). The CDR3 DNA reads TGTGCCAGCAGCTTATCCCTCCTCCCTGAAAAACTGTTTTTT. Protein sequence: CASSLSLLPEKLFF.

The CDR3, as DNA: TGTGCCAGCAGCCCAGACAGGGTCTCTGGAAACACCATATATTTT. Translated, it gives CASSPDRVSGNTIYF. J is TRBJ1-3 and V is TRBV5-4; 7 positions agree with TRBD1. Germline CDR1 is SGHNT and CDR2 is YYREEE (reference sequence). This CDR3 comprises 15 residues. V was pared by 4 bases and J by 0 bases, with 4 bases of the junction left unmatched.

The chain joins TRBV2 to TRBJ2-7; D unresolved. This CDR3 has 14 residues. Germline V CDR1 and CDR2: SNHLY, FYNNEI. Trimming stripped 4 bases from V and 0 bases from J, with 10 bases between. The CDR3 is CASSARFLSYEQYF. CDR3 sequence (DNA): TGTGCCAGCAGTGCTAGATTTCTCTCCTACGAGCAGTACTTC.

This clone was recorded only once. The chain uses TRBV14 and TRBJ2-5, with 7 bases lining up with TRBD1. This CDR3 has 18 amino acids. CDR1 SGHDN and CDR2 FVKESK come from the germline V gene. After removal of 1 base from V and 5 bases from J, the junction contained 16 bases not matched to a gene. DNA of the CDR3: TGTGCCAGCAGCCAAGTGGAGTTTGGGCACAGGGGACGGGAGACCCAGTACTTC. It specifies CASSQVEFGHRGRETQYF.

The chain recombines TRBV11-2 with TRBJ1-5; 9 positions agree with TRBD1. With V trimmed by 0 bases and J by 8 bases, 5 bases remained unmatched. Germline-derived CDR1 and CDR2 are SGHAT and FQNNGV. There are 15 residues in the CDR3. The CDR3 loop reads CASSLEGTGKEPQHF. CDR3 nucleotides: TGTGCCAGCAGCTTAGAAGGGACAGGGAAAGAGCCCCAGCATTTT.

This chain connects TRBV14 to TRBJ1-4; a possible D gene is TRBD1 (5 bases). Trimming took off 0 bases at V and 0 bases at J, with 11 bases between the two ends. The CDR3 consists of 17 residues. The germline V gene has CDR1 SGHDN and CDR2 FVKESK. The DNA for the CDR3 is TGTGCCAGCAGCCAAGACCGTCCGGGACCAACTAATGAAAAACTGTTTTTT. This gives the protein CASSQDRPGPTNEKLFF.